This note documents a single T cell receptor beta chain sequence. As yet, its antigen is unknown. These data belong to a study of graft-versus-host responses after intestinal transplantation. Across the study: Recipients were all induced with anti-thymocyte globulin, then given tacrolimus and steroids for approximately 3 years.

General study results and limits: Recipient bone marrow held GvH clones, some seen earlier in ileum or blood. Graft-donor T cell macrochimerism coincided with high graft-versus-host to host-versus-graft clonal ratios in allografts.

Assay used: immunoSEQ multiplex PCR; TCRdb lists only in-frame clones, some missing. The table lists 95,000 to 110,000 clones, roughly 86% of them singletons. The J segment lost 2 bases and the V segment lost 11 bases, leaving 7 bases of the junction unmatched. Germline V lookup: CDR1 MDHEN, CDR2 SYDVKM. This CDR3 has 13 residues. The source is a human donor who was the organ donor for an intestinal transplant. This rearrangement joins TRBV28 to TRBJ1-2; 8 nucleotides match TRBD1. Sequenced material: unstimulated CD4+ T cells sorted from spleen or lymph node cells, taken before transplant. This chain's CDR3 is CAWGQDLNYGYTF. In nucleotides, the CDR3 is TGTGCCTGGGGACAGGACCTCAACTATGGCTACACCTTC.